The next 6 T cell receptor beta chains were all read from a single sample in a study of cytomegalovirus exposure and HLA in healthy donors. Data came from immunoSEQ multiplex PCR; TCRdb stores just in-frame clones and leaves some out. This sample yields roughly 100,000 clones, of which around 83% are seen a single time; 3% to 4% belongs to the top ten. Sequenced: PBMCs. These receptor sequences come from a woman aged 18-29 years in good health and CMV-seropositive.

Comment on this clone: Distinct nucleotide sequences in the sample also encode this CDR3. DNA of the CDR3: TGTGCCAGCAGTTTGGGCCGGGGATACGAGCAGTACTTC. Its protein is CASSLGRGYEQYF. J is TRBJ2-7 and V is TRBV27; possible D gene TRBD2, 5 bases. CDR3 size: 13 residues. V was trimmed by 3 bases and J by 4 bases, leaving 10 bases between them. CDR1 is MNHEY and CDR2 is SMNVEV in the germline V gene (reference sequence).

The rearrangement uses TRBV14 and TRBJ1-4; 8 nucleotides agree with TRBD1. Trimming at V came to 0 bases and at J to 7 bases, leaving 13 bases not matched to a gene. Germline V gives CDR1 SGHDN, CDR2 FVKESK. The CDR3 is made up of 18 amino acids. This CDR3 is CASSQENYEGTGREKLFF. For the CDR3, the DNA is TGTGCCAGCAGCCAAGAAAATTATGAAGGGACAGGTCGTGAAAAACTGTTTTTT.

This clone was observed a single time. DNA of the CDR3: TGTGCCAGCACCTTTGGACAGGGGGAGACCCAGTACTTC. Its translation is CASTFGQGETQYF. The chain combines TRBV21-1 with TRBJ2-5; the table's D call, TRBD1, has no DNA check behind it. TRBV21-1 is designated a pseudogene. CDR3 length: 13 residues.

V is TRBV2 and J is TRBJ2-7; TRBD1 might be the D (6 bases). This CDR3 contains 12 residues. Trimming shortened V by 6 bases and J by 1 base, and 7 bases separated the two germline ends. CDR1 and CDR2 (germline): SNHLY, FYNNEI. This chain's CDR3 is CASSDRSYEQYF. In DNA, the CDR3 is TGTGCCAGCAGCGACAGGTCCTACGAGCAGTACTTC.

The V gene is TRBV9, the J gene TRBJ2-1; 9 nucleotides agree with TRBD2. J was trimmed by 3 bases and V by 4 bases; bases with no gene match: 2. The CDR3 covers 14 residues. The germline gives CDR1 SGDLS, CDR2 YYNGEE. This CDR3 reads CASSISGGYNEQFF. DNA of the CDR3: TGTGCCAGCAGCATTAGCGGGGGCTACAATGAGCAGTTCTTC.

J is TRBJ2-7 and V is TRBV4-1, with a weak D call TRBD2 (6 bases). Trimming pared 1 base from V and 2 bases from J, leaving 21 bases between. This CDR3 comprises 18 residues. Germline CDR1 MGHRA, CDR2 YSYEKL. As DNA, the CDR3 is TGCGCCAGCAGCCAAGTAACCTTCCGGGACTCCCGAACCTACGAGCAGTACTTC. The encoded protein is CASSQVTFRDSRTYEQYF.